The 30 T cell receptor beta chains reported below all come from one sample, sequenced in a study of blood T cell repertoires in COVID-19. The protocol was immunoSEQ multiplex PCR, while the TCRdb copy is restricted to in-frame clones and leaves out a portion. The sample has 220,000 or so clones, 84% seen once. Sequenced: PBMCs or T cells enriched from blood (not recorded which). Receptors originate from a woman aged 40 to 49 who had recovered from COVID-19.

The DNA for the CDR3 is TGTGCCAGCAGCTTTAGAGACTACCAAGAGACCCAGTACTTC. Protein sequence: CASSFRDYQETQYF. The chain uses TRBV11-3 and TRBJ2-5; D uncertain. V lost 3 bases and J 0 bases, leaving 8 bases between the germline ends. The CDR3 has 14 residues. Germline CDR1 SGHNT, CDR2 YENEEA.

CDR3 in DNA: TGTGCCAGCAGCCAAGGGACTAGCGGTAACACCGGGGAGCTGTTTTTT. Protein sequence: CASSQGTSGNTGELFF. This sequence joins TRBV9 and TRBJ2-2; 11 nucleotides align to TRBD2. V lost 4 bases and J lost 2; bases outside the gene matches: 4. The CDR3 length is 16 residues. CDR1 SGDLS and CDR2 YYNGEE come from the germline V gene.

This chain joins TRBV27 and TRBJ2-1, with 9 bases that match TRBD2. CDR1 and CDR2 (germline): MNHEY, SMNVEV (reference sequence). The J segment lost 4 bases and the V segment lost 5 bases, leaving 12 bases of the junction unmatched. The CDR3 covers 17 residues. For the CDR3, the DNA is TGTGCCAGCAGTACACTAGCGGGTTTGGGCAAGTACAATGAGCAGTTCTTC. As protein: CASSTLAGLGKYNEQFF.

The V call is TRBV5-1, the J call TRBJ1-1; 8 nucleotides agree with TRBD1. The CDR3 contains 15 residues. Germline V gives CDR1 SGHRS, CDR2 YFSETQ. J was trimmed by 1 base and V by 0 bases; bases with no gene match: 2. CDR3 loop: CASSLVGTGNTEAFF. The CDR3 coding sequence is TGCGCCAGCAGCTTGGTCGGGACAGGGAACACTGAAGCTTTCTTT.

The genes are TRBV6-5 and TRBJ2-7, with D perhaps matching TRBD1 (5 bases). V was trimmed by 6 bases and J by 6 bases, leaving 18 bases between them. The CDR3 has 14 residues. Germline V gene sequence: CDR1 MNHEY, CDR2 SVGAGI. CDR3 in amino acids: CASRQDGPFTEQYV. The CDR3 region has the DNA TGTGCCAGCAGACAGGACGGCCCGTTCACCGAGCAGTACGTC.

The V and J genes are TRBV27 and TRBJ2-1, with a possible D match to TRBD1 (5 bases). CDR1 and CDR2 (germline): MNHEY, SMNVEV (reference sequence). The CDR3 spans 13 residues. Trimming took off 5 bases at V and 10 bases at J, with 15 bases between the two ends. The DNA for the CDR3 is TGTGCCAGCAGTCGAAATCTGGGGCGGGAGCAGTTCTTC. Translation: CASSRNLGREQFF.

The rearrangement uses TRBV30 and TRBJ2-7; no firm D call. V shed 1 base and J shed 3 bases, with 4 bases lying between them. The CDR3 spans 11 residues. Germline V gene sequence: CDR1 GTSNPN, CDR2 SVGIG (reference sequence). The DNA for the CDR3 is TGTGCCTGGAGTGCAAACTACGAGCAGTACTTC. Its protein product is CAWSANYEQYF.

This CDR3 is CASRSDRQGNTEAFF. The CDR3 region has the DNA TGCGCCAGCAGGTCCGATCGACAGGGGAACACTGAAGCTTTCTTT. The gene calls are TRBV5-1 and TRBJ1-1; TRBD1 matches at 7 bases. The junction had 8 bases not matched to a gene; V was cut back by 5 bases and J by 1 base. There are 15 residues in the CDR3. In germline, CDR1 is SGHRS, CDR2 YFSETQ. Using reference TRBV5-1 and TRBJ1-1 for the parts outside the CDR3, the full variable domain is KAGVTQTPRYLIKTRGQQVTLSCSPISGHRSVSWYQQTPGQGLQFLFEYFSETQRNKGNFPGRFSGRQFSNSRSEMNVSTLELGDSALYLCASRSDRQGNTEAFFGQGTRLTVV.

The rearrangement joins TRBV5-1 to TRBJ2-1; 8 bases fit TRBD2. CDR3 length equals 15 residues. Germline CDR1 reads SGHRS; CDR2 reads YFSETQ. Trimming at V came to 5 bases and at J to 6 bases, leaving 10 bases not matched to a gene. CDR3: CASRPQGLDGNEQFF. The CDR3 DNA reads TGCGCCAGCAGGCCTCAGGGACTAGACGGCAATGAGCAGTTCTTC.

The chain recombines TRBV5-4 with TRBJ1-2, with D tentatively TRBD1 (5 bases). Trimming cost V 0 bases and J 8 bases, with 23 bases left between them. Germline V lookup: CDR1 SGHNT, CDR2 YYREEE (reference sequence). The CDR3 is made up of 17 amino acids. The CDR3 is CASSLAQRGTEAGGYTF. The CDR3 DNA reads TGTGCCAGCAGCTTGGCTCAGCGGGGCACCGAAGCGGGAGGCTACACCTTC.

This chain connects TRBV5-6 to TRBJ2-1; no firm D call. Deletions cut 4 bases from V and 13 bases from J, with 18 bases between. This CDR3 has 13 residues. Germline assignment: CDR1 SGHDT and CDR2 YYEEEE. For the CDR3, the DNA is TGTGCCAGCAGCCCACGCACTCCCCCCTCCCAGTTCTTC. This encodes CASSPRTPPSQFF.

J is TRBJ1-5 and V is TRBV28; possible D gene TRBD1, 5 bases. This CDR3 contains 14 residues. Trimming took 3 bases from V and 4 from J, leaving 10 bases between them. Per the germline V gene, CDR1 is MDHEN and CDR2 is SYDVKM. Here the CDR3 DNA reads TGTGCCAGCAGTTTGCGGGGCCATAATCAGCCCCAGCATTTT. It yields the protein CASSLRGHNQPQHF.

In nucleotides, the CDR3 is TGTGCCAGCAGTTTTAGCGGGAGGCTCTCCTACAATGAGCAGTTCTTC. Protein: CASSFSGRLSYNEQFF. The chain couples TRBV28 to TRBJ2-1, with TRBD2 identical over 10 bases. The CDR3 consists of 16 residues. The J segment lost 0 bases and the V segment lost 3 bases, leaving 2 bases of the junction unmatched. Germline V gene sequence: CDR1 MDHEN, CDR2 SYDVKM.

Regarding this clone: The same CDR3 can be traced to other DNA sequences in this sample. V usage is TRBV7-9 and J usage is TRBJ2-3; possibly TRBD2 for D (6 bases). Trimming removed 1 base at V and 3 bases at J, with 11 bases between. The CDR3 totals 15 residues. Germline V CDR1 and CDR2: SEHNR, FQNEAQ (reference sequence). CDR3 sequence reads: CASSLEAGRTDTQYF. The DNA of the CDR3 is TGTGCCAGCAGCTTAGAGGCGGGACGTACAGATACGCAGTATTTT.

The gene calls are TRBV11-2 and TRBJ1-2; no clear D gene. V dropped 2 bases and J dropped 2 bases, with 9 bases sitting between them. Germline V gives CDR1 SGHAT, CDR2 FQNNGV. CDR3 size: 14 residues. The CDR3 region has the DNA TGTGCCAGCAGCTTAAGGCAGGCGAACTATGGCTACACCTTC. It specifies CASSLRQANYGYTF.

Written as DNA, the CDR3 is TGCGCCAGCAGCCGCATAGCGGGAGCCCACCCAGATACGCAGTATTTT. Translated, it gives CASSRIAGAHPDTQYF. V and J are TRBV4-1 and TRBJ2-3, with 9 bases matching TRBD2. Germline V gene sequence: CDR1 MGHRA, CDR2 YSYEKL. This CDR3 region has 16 residues. J gave up 4 bases and V 4 bases, and 9 bases lay outside the gene matches.

CDR3 region: CASSYRGSYNEQFF. CDR3 nucleotides: TGTGCCAGCAGCTACAGGGGTTCCTACAATGAGCAGTTCTTC. The rearrangement uses TRBV7-2 and TRBJ2-1, with TRBD1 matching 7 bases. Germline CDR1 is SGHTA and CDR2 is FQGNSA. This CDR3 has 14 amino acids. The ends lost 4 bases at V and 1 base at J; junction bases unmatched: 1.

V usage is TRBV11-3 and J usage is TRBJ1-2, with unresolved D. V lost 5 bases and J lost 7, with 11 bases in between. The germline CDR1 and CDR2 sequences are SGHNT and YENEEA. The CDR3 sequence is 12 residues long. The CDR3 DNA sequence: TGTGCCAGCAGCAAAAGGGAGGGTGGCTACACCTTC. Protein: CASSKREGGYTF.

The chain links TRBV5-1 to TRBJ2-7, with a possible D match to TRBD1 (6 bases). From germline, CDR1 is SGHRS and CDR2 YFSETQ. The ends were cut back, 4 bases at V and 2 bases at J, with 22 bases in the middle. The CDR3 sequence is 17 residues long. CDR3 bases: TGCGCCAGCAGCGGAGGAGGAAGTGGGACAAATACCTACGAGCAGTACTTC. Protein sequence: CASSGGGSGTNTYEQYF.

The CDR3 nucleotides are TGTGCCAGCAGCCGCGGTCAGGGCACTGAAGCTTTCTTT. Its translation: CASSRGQGTEAFF. The chain uses TRBV7-3 and TRBJ1-1; D is perhaps TRBD1 (5 bases). The CDR3 runs 13 residues. The germline V and J ends were trimmed by 5 bases and 4 bases, with 11 bases remaining between them. Germline V gene sequence: CDR1 SGHTA, CDR2 FQGTGA.

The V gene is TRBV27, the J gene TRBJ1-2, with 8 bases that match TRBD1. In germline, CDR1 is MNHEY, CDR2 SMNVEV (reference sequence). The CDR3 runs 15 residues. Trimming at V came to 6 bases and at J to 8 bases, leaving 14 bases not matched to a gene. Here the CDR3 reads CASRPWGEDRAGYTF. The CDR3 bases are TGTGCCAGCAGGCCATGGGGGGAGGACAGGGCAGGCTACACCTTC.

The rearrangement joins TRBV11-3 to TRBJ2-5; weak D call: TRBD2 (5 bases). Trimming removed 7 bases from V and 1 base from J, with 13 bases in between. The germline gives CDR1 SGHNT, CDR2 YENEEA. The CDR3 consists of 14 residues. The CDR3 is CASTRREGQETQYF. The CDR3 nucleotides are TGTGCCAGCACCCGCCGCGAGGGCCAAGAGACCCAGTACTTC.

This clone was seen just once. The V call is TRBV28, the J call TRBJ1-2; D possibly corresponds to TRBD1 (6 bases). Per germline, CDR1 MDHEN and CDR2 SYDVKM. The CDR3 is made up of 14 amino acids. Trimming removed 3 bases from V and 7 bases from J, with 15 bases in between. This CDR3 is CASSFRDIQGGYTF. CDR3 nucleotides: TGTGCCAGCAGTTTCCGGGACATACAGGGTGGCTACACCTTC.

CDR3 protein: CASSLLTPDRAGNTIYF. Written as DNA, the CDR3 is TGTGCCAGCAGTTTACTTACTCCCGACAGGGCTGGAAACACCATATATTTT. The gene calls are TRBV28 and TRBJ1-3, with TRBD1 matching over 7 bases. The CDR3 length is 17 residues. Looked up from germline, CDR1 is MDHEN and CDR2 is SYDVKM. The J segment lost 2 bases and the V segment lost 2 bases, leaving 9 bases of the junction unmatched.

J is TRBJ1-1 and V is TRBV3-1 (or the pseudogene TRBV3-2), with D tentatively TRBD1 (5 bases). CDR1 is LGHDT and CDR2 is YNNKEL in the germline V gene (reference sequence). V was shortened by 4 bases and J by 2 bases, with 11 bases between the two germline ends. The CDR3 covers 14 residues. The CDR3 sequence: CASSRSGGNTEAFF. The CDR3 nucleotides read TGTGCCAGCAGCCGGTCGGGGGGAAACACTGAAGCTTTCTTT.

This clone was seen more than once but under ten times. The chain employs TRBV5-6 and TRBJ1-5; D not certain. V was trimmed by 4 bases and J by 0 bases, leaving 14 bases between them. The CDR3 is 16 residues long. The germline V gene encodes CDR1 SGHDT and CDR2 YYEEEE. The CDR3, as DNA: TGTGCCAGCAGCGCGGGCCTATCGCCTAGCAATCAGCCCCAGCATTTT. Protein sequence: CASSAGLSPSNQPQHF.

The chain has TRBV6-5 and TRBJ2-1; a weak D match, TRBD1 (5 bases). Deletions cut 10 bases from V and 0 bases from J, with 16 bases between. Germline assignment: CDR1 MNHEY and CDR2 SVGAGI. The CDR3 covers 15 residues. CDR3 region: CATQLNRNSYNEQFF. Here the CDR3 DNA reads TGTGCCACACAATTAAACAGGAACTCCTACAATGAGCAGTTCTTC.

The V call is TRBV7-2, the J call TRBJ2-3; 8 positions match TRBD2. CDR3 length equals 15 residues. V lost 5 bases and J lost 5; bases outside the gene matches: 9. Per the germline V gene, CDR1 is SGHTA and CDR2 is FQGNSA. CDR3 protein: CASSTAAGVGDTQYF. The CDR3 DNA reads TGTGCCAGCAGCACCGCAGCGGGAGTGGGAGATACGCAGTATTTT.

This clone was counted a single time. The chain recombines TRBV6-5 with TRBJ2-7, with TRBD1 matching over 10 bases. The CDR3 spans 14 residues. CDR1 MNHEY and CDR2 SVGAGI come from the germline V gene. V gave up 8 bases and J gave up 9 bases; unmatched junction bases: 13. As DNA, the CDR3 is TGTGCCAGCGCCGGGACAGGGGTCTTCAGTGCGCAGTACTTC. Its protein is CASAGTGVFSAQYF.

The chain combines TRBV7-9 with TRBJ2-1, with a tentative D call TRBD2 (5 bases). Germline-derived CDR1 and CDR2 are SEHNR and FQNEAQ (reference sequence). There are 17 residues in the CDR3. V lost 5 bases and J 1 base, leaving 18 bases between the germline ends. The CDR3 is CASSPWSASKSYNEQFF. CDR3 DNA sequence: TGTGCCAGCAGCCCATGGTCGGCTAGCAAGTCCTACAATGAGCAGTTCTTC.